These T cell receptor beta chains were read from a single sample in a study of HIV-infected patients and healthy controls. Each CDR3 protein gets one entry after TCRdb re-called the 5' RACE reads with MiXCR. Of some 20,000 distinct CDR3 sequences in the sample, about 19% were seen once. Sequenced sample: CD8+ T cells from blood. These TCRs come from a human donor in good health. CDR3s include the opening cysteine and the closing phenylalanine or tryptophan. The order of the fields is J gene, V gene, D gene, clone size, CDR3 DNA, CDR3 protein. The D gene is left open where the match is weak. Part of the rows lack a size; the others show once, few, many or a class for expanded clones.

TRBJ2-7 | TRBV7-9 | TRBD2 | NA | TGTGCCAGCAGCTTCTCACTAGCGGGCGGCGAGCAGTACTTC | CASSFSLAGGEQYF
TRBJ2-7 | TRBV29-1 | TRBD2 | NA | TGCAGCGTTGAAGGGACAGGAGCACTAGCGGGAGACTACGAGCAGTACTTC | CSVEGTGALAGDYEQYF
TRBJ1-1 | TRBV6-6 | NA | NA | TGTGCCAGCGACAGGAACACTGAAGCTTTCTTT | CASDRNTEAFF
TRBJ2-1 | TRBV12-3/TRBV12-4 | NA | NA | TGTGCCAGCAGATCTTCGGCAGGGACCTACAATGAGCAGTTCTTC | CASRSSAGTYNEQFF
TRBJ2-7 | TRBV27 | NA | NA | TGTGCCAGCAGTTTAATCGGAAGAGCAGACGAGCAGTACTTC | CASSLIGRADEQYF
TRBJ1-6 | TRBV4-1 | TRBD1 | NA | TGCGCCAGCAGCCCGGGACAGGGTTCACCCCTCCACTTT | CASSPGQGSPLHF
TRBJ2-7 | TRBV27 | NA | NA | TGTGCCAGCAGCTTAGGCGTAGGGTACGAGCAGTACTTC | CASSLGVGYEQYF
TRBJ2-7 | TRBV5-5 | NA | many | TGTGCCAGCAGCTCAGGGGTCAGCTCCTACGAGCAGTACTTC | CASSSGVSSYEQYF
TRBJ1-6 | TRBV12-3/TRBV12-4 | NA | medium-sized | TGTGCCAGCAGTTTGGGGGTACCCAATAATTCACCCCTCCACTTT | CASSLGVPNNSPLHF
TRBJ1-2 | TRBV5-1 | TRBD1 | NA | TGCGCCAGCAGCTTGGGGACAGGGGTTGGAGATGGCTACACCTTC | CASSLGTGVGDGYTF
TRBJ1-6 | TRBV14 | NA | NA | TGTGCCAGCAGCCAAGGGCCGGCAGGATCCAATTCACCCCTCCACTTT | CASSQGPAGSNSPLHF
TRBJ2-7 | TRBV5-6 | NA | few | TGTGCCAGCAGCTTTGACCCCGGCTCCTACGAGCAGTACTTC | CASSFDPGSYEQYF
TRBJ2-3 | TRBV7-9 | TRBD2 | few | TGTGCCAGCAGGGGGACTAGCGGCCGCACAGATACGCAGTATTTT | CASRGTSGRTDTQYF
TRBJ2-7 | TRBV4-1 | NA | NA | TGCGCCAGCAGCCAAGTGGTGGCAGTGAGGCAGTACTTC | CASSQVVAVRQYF
TRBJ2-7 | TRBV6-5 | NA | few | TGTGCCAGCAGTTACAGAGGGGGCTCCTACGAGCAGTACTTC | CASSYRGGSYEQYF
TRBJ2-7 | TRBV4-1 | NA | many | TGCGCCAGCAGCCCAAGTGCCGTAAGCTCCTACGAGCAGTACTTC | CASSPSAVSSYEQYF
TRBJ2-1 | TRBV4-1 | NA | many | TGCGCCAGCAGCCAAGATCAGGTAGCAGCGGGCATCTACAATGAGCAGTTCTTC | CASSQDQVAAGIYNEQFF
TRBJ1-2 | TRBV6-5 | NA | many | TGTGCCAGCAGTTCCAGACAGGCCGGGTCCCCCTATGGCTACACCTTC | CASSSRQAGSPYGYTF
TRBJ1-1 | TRBV2 | NA | NA | TGTGCCAGCGACCGGGACATAAACACTGAAGCTTTCTTT | CASDRDINTEAFF
TRBJ2-1 | TRBV5-6 | TRBD2 | many | TGTGCCAGCAGCGCTCCCGCCGGGACTAGCGTTCATCAGAACAATGAGCAGTTCTTC | CASSAPAGTSVHQNNEQFF
TRBJ1-1 | TRBV21-1 | NA | NA | TGTGCCAGCAGCAAAGAGGGGACAGCCAACACTGAAGCTTTCTTT | CASSKEGTANTEAFF
TRBJ2-1 | TRBV6-5 | NA | few | TGTGCCAGCAGTCCGACGGGCCCCTCCTACAATGAGCAGTTCTTC | CASSPTGPSYNEQFF
TRBJ1-3 | TRBV5-1 | NA | NA | TGCGCCAGCAGCCCCCGGGCAAACACCATATATTTT | CASSPRANTIYF
TRBJ1-2 | TRBV4-3 | NA | NA | TGCGCCAGCAGCCAAGTGAGTGCTCGACTCGACTATGGCTACACCTTC | CASSQVSARLDYGYTF
TRBJ2-7 | TRBV29-1 | NA | NA | TGCAGCGCAGGAGAAGCGGGTGCCTACGAGCAGTACTTC | CSAGEAGAYEQYF
TRBJ2-1 | TRBV6-2/TRBV6-3 | NA | NA | TGTGCCAGCAGTGAACAGGGTTATAGATACAATGAGCAGTTCTTC | CASSEQGYRYNEQFF
TRBJ2-5 | TRBV3-1 | NA | NA | TGTGCCAGCAGCCAAGAGTCCGCCTGGACTTTCCAAGAGACCCAGTACTTC | CASSQESAWTFQETQYF
TRBJ1-1 | TRBV7-9 | NA | many | TGTGCCAGCGGCACCGGAAAGCCGGGTGAAGCTTTCTTT | CASGTGKPGEAFF
TRBJ2-5 | TRBV18 | NA | NA | TGTGCCAGCTCACCCCCCGACAGCGGGCAAGAGACCCAGTACTTC | CASSPPDSGQETQYF
TRBJ1-2 | TRBV14 | NA | many | TGTGCCAGCAGCCAAGACGACGGTTATTACTATGGCTACACCTTC | CASSQDDGYYYGYTF
TRBJ2-3 | TRBV7-2 | TRBD2 | NA | TGTGCCAGCAGCTTGGTCGGGGGGGTGGGAGATACGCAGTATTTT | CASSLVGGVGDTQYF
TRBJ1-5 | TRBV27 | NA | many | TGTGCCAGCGGACGGGGCAATCAGCCCCAGCATTTT | CASGRGNQPQHF
TRBJ2-7 | TRBV7-9 | NA | NA | TGTGCCAGACCTGGGGGGTTAGGATACGAGCAGTACTTC | CARPGGLGYEQYF
TRBJ2-3 | TRBV7-7 | TRBD2 | few | TGTGCTAGCAGCCAGAGCGGGAGGGCCACAGATACGCAGTATTTT | CASSQSGRATDTQYF
TRBJ2-7 | TRBV11-2 | NA | NA | TGTGCCAGCAGCGCCGGGGTCCGCTACGAGCAGTACTTC | CASSAGVRYEQYF
TRBJ1-1 | TRBV2 | NA | NA | TGTGCCAGCAGCCGCGGGACCCTGGTTAACACTGAAGCTTTCTTT | CASSRGTLVNTEAFF
TRBJ2-1 | TRBV27 | TRBD2 | few | TGTGCCAGCAGTCCTTATAGCGGGGCGAACAATGAGCAGTTCTTC | CASSPYSGANNEQFF
TRBJ1-1 | TRBV5-1 | NA | few | TGCGCCAGCAGCTTGGTCGGGCCTCCTGAAGCTTTCTTT | CASSLVGPPEAFF
TRBJ2-7 | TRBV20-1 | NA | NA | TGCAGTGCTAGTGGGCAGATCTACGAGCAGTACTTC | CSASGQIYEQYF
TRBJ2-7 | TRBV11-2 | TRBD2 | few | TGTGCCAGCGGGACTAGCTCCTACGAGCAGTACTTC | CASGTSSYEQYF
TRBJ2-3 | TRBV18 | TRBD1 | many | TGTGCCAGCTCACTGACAGGGGCCGCCACAGATACGCAGTATTTT | CASSLTGAATDTQYF
TRBJ1-5 | TRBV30 | TRBD1 | many | TGTGCCTGGAGTGTACGAGGGGGCTATAGCAATCAGCCCCAGCATTTT | CAWSVRGGYSNQPQHF